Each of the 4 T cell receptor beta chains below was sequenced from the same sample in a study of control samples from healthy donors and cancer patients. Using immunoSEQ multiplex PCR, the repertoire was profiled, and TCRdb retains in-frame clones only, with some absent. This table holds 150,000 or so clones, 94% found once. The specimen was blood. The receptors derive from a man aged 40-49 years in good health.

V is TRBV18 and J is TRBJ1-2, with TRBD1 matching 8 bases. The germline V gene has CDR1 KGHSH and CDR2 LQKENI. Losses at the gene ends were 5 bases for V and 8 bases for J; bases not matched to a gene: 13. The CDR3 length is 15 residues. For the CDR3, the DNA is TGTGCCAGCTCAACTCGACAGGGGCCACCTGACGGCTACACCTTC. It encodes CASSTRQGPPDGYTF.

CDR3 loop: CASSEQGAPNSPLHF. CDR3 in DNA: TGTGCCAGCAGTGAACAGGGGGCGCCCAATTCACCCCTCCACTTT. The rearrangement uses TRBV6-1 and TRBJ1-6; TRBD1 matches at 8 bases. Germline V CDR1 and CDR2: MNHNS, SASEGT. J lost 7 bases, V lost 2 bases, and 4 bases had no gene match. The CDR3 has 15 residues.

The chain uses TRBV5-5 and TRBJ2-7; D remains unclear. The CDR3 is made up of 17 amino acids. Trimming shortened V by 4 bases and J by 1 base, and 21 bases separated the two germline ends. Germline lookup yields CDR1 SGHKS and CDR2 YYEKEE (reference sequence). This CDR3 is CASSVWSAPIPSYEQYF. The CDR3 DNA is TGTGCCAGCAGCGTTTGGAGCGCGCCTATTCCTTCCTACGAGCAGTACTTC.

This CDR3 is CACTGQKPYEQYF. The DNA for the CDR3 is TGTGCCTGCACGGGACAGAAGCCCTACGAGCAGTACTTC. This chain uses TRBV30 with TRBJ2-7; TRBD1 matches 7 bases. The V gene end was trimmed by 6 bases and the J gene end by 2 bases; junction bases not matched to a gene: 7. Germline assignment: CDR1 GTSNPN and CDR2 SVGIG (reference sequence). There are 13 residues in the CDR3.